These 16 T cell receptor beta chains originate from one sample sequenced in a study of T cells in Graves' hyperthyroidism and ophthalmopathy. It was RNA transcripts that yielded the amplified TCR beta CDR3 regions. With the HTBI primer set, the TCR CDR3 went through a first round of RT-PCR. From the multiplex PCR reads, TCRdb called clonotypes with MiXCR, one entry per CDR3 protein. The sample lists about 400,000 distinct CDR3 sequences, under 15% occurring once. Material for sequencing was blood. The source of these receptors is a woman under 40 with Graves' hyperthyroidism.

V is TRBV19 and J is TRBJ1-5, with 9 bases that match TRBD1. The V segment lost 3 bases and the J segment 4 bases; nucleotides outside the gene matches: 10. Germline V gene lookup returns CDR1 LNHDA and CDR2 SQIVND (reference sequence). The CDR3 has 17 amino acids. In DNA, the CDR3 is TGTGCCAGTAGTATTTTAACCGGGACAGGGTCAAATCAGCCCCAGCATTTT. Residues: CASSILTGTGSNQPQHF.

The chain carries TRBV20-1 and TRBJ2-7; D is unclear. Per the germline V gene, CDR1 is DFQATT and CDR2 is SNEGSKA (reference sequence). V was clipped by 6 bases and J by 1 base, with 10 bases between them. The CDR3 spans 12 residues. The CDR3 loop reads CSAETVSYEQYF. CDR3 in DNA: TGCAGTGCGGAGACGGTTTCCTACGAGCAGTACTTC.

This clonotype was detected ten times or more. The chain uses TRBV24-1 and TRBJ2-3; 12 bases align to TRBD2. Looked up from germline, CDR1 is KGHDR and CDR2 is SFDVKD. The CDR3 sequence is 17 residues long. With V trimmed by 4 bases and J by 6 bases, 10 bases remained unmatched. The CDR3 nucleotides are TGTGCCACCAGTGAAGGACGACTAGCGGGAGATCCCGATACGCAGTATTTT. The encoded protein is CATSEGRLAGDPDTQYF.

This clonotype was recorded at least ten times. The chain joins TRBV7-6 to TRBJ2-1; 8 bases map to TRBD2. This CDR3 has 14 residues. Per germline, CDR1 SGHVS and CDR2 FNYEAQ. The trim removed 3 bases at V and 9 bases at J, leaving 7 bases unmatched. CDR3 sequence: CASSFQAGATEQFF. The DNA of the CDR3 is TGTGCCAGCAGCTTTCAAGCGGGAGCTACTGAGCAGTTCTTC.

The CDR3 coding sequence is TGCGCCAGCAGCCCGGACCCAACCTACTCCTACGAGCAGTACTTC. Translating it yields CASSPDPTYSYEQYF. The rearrangement uses TRBV5-1 and TRBJ2-7, with D unclear. Trimming took 4 bases from V and 0 from J, leaving 14 bases between them. Germline loops: CDR1 SGHRS, CDR2 YFSETQ. The CDR3 consists of 15 residues.

The rearrangement uses TRBV12-3 or TRBV12-4 and TRBJ2-2; TRBD1 matches 7 bases. The CDR3 spans 15 residues. J gave up 6 bases and V 5 bases, and 9 bases lay outside the gene matches. CDR3 sequence reads: CASSQTGSKAGELFF. CDR3 DNA sequence: TGTGCCAGCAGTCAGACAGGGTCTAAGGCCGGGGAGCTGTTTTTT.

A few counts support this clonotype. V usage is TRBV7-9 and J usage is TRBJ2-5; 13 bases line up with TRBD2. V gave up 5 bases and J gave up 4 bases; unmatched junction bases: 7. CDR3 length equals 16 residues. CDR1 and CDR2 from the germline V gene are SEHNR and FQNEAQ (reference sequence). The CDR3 DNA sequence: TGTGCCAGCAGCAAAAGGACTAGCGGGAGCGGAGAGACCCAGTACTTC. It translates to CASSKRTSGSGETQYF.

This clonotype was counted ten times or more. This chain uses TRBV27 with TRBJ2-1, with 8 nucleotides matching TRBD2. Germline V gene data show CDR1 as MNHEY and CDR2 as SMNVEV (reference sequence). The CDR3 extends over 15 amino acids. J was trimmed by 5 bases and V by 3 bases; bases with no gene match: 6. This CDR3 reads CASSFGGRSHNEQFF. CDR3 nucleotide sequence: TGTGCCAGCAGTTTCGGCGGGAGGTCCCACAATGAGCAGTTCTTC.

This clonotype has a single count. CDR3: CASSSTGTSGSYNEQFF. In DNA form, the CDR3 reads TGTGCCAGCAGTTCGACCGGGACTAGCGGCTCCTACAATGAGCAGTTCTTC. The chain couples TRBV28 to TRBJ2-1; 11 bases are shared with TRBD2. CDR1 MDHEN and CDR2 SYDVKM come from the germline V gene. The CDR3 consists of 17 residues. The V and J ends lost 4 bases and 0 bases, in that order; junction bases with no gene match: 5.

This clonotype was seen a few times. The chain carries TRBV20-1 and TRBJ2-7; D not resolved. Trimming shortened V by 4 bases and J by 2 bases, and 6 bases separated the two germline ends. From germline, CDR1 is DFQATT and CDR2 SNEGSKA (reference sequence). CDR3 length: 11 residues. The CDR3 is CSAKLTYEQYF. In nucleotides, the CDR3 is TGCAGTGCTAAACTGACCTACGAGCAGTACTTC.

This clonotype was seen at least ten times. The chain employs TRBV12-3 or TRBV12-4 and TRBJ1-2; D remains unclear. V shed 6 bases and J shed 3 bases, with 11 bases lying between them. The CDR3 is 13 residues long. The CDR3 spells CASSQDGYYGYTF. Here the CDR3 DNA reads TGTGCCAGCAGCCAAGACGGATACTATGGCTACACCTTC.

This chain connects TRBV5-1 to TRBJ1-6, with 10 bases matching TRBD1. The CDR3 is made up of 15 amino acids. V gave up 6 bases and J gave up 6 bases; unmatched junction bases: 6. Germline values: CDR1 SGHRS, CDR2 YFSETQ. CDR3 sequence: CASKPGTGVNSPLHF. In DNA, the CDR3 is TGCGCCAGCAAACCCGGGACAGGGGTTAATTCACCCCTCCACTTT. Full variable domain (outside the CDR3, taken from reference TRBV5-1 and TRBJ1-6): KAGVTQTPRYLIKTRGQQVTLSCSPISGHRSVSWYQQTPGQGLQFLFEYFSETQRNKGNFPGRFSGRQFSNSRSEMNVSTLELGDSALYLCASKPGTGVNSPLHFGNGTRLTVT.

In this sample, this clonotype turned up many times. The chain recombines TRBV7-9 with TRBJ2-1; 9 nucleotides align to TRBD2. The CDR3 totals 15 residues. Germline V CDR1 and CDR2: SEHNR, FQNEAQ (reference sequence). J was trimmed by 6 bases and V by 1 base; bases with no gene match: 4. The CDR3 sequence is CASSLGAGGGNEQFF. The CDR3 bases are TGTGCCAGCAGCTTAGGAGCGGGAGGTGGCAATGAGCAGTTCTTC.

This clonotype has more than one count but fewer than ten. Just one base apart from a much larger clone, this may be a read error. This sequence joins TRBV28 and TRBJ2-7; D is unclear. V was shortened by 5 bases and J by 7 bases, with 12 bases between the two germline ends. The CDR3 runs 12 residues. Germline values: CDR1 MDHEN, CDR2 SYDVKM. This CDR3 reads CASSPPLNEQYF. The DNA for the CDR3 is TGTGCCAGCAGTCCGCCACTAAATGAGCAGTACTTC.

The J gene is TRBJ2-2, the V gene TRBV28, with 11 bases identical to TRBD1. V shed 5 bases, J shed 4 bases, and the junction held 6 bases outside the gene matches. This CDR3 contains 16 residues. Germline V gives CDR1 MDHEN, CDR2 SYDVKM. The CDR3 sequence: CASSNTGTGGTGELFF. For the CDR3, the DNA is TGTGCCAGCAGTAACACCGGGACAGGGGGCACCGGGGAGCTGTTTTTT.

The table lists this clonotype with many counts. The chain has TRBV27 and TRBJ1-2; D unclear. The germline V and J ends were trimmed by 1 base and 3 bases, with 12 bases remaining between them. This CDR3 spans 15 amino acids. CDR1 is MNHEY and CDR2 is SMNVEV in the germline V gene (reference sequence). The CDR3 DNA reads TGTGCCAGCAGTTTATTTCCCGGGGAGGACTATGGCTACACCTTC. Translating gives CASSLFPGEDYGYTF.